This TCR beta chain stems from a study of blood T cells in healthy people across ages. Worth noting for this clonotype: At one end the junction does not follow the germline gene, possibly because of a read error.

A J-beta primer mix and a sample-barcoded 5' primer were used in a second PCR of about 7 to 12 cycles. Tagging of each cDNA molecule was performed by a template-switch adaptor with 12 random nucleotides. All samples yielded 3 million or more CDR3-containing paired-end reads. TCRdb fed the 5' RACE reads into MiXCR, producing one record per CDR3 protein. The sample includes more than 700,000 distinct CDR3 sequences, about 47% of them seen just once. The CDR3 spans 16 residues. The V gene's germline CDR1 is SGHRS and CDR2 YFSETQ. Sequences were obtained from blood. V is TRBV5-1 and J is TRBJ1-5; a weak D match, TRBD1 (5 bases). The receptor was derived from an elderly man in good health. In DNA form, the CDR3 reads TGCGCCAGCAGTCGGGACCCGGACTATAGCGATCAGCCCCAGCATTTT. Its translation: CASSRDPDYSDQPQHF.